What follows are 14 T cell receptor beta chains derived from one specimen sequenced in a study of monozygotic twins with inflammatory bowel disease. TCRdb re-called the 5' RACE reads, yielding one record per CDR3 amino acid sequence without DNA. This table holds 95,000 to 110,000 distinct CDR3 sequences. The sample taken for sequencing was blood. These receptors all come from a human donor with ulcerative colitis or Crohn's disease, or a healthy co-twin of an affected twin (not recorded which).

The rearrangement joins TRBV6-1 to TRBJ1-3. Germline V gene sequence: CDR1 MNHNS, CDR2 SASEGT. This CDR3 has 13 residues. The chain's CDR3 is CASSDFGGNTIYF.

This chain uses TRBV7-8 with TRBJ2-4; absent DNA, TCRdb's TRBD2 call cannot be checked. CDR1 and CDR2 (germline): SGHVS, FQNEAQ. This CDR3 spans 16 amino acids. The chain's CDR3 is CASSLDSSLAKNIQYF.

CDR3 sequence: CASSTSGGLAEAYEQYF. This chain links TRBV21-1 with TRBJ2-7; the TCRdb call, TRBD2, lacks DNA for checking. TRBV21-1 has pseudogene status. The CDR3 covers 17 residues.

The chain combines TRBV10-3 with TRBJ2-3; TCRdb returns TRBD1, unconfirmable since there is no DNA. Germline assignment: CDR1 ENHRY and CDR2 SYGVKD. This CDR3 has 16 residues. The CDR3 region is CAIGMGGPGSTDTQYF.

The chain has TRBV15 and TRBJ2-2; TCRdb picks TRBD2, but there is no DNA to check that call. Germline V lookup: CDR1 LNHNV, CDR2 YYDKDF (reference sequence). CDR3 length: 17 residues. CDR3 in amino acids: CATSRDKLAGVTGELFF.

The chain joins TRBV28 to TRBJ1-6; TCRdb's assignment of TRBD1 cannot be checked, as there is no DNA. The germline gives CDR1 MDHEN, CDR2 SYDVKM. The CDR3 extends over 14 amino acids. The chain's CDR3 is CASRLGGENSPLHF.

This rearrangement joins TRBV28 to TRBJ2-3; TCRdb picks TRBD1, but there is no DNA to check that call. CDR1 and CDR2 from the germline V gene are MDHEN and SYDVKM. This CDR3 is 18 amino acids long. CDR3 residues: CASSLIFGQGEFTDTQYF.

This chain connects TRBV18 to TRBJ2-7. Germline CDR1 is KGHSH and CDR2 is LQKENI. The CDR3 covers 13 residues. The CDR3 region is CASSPPGDYEQYF.

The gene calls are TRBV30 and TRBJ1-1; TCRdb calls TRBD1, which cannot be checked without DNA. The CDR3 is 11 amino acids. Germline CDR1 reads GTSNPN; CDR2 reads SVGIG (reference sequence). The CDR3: CAWSVLGAAFF.

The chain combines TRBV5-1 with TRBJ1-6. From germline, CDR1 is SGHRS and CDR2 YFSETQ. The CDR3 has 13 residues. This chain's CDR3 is CASTRAGNSPLHF.

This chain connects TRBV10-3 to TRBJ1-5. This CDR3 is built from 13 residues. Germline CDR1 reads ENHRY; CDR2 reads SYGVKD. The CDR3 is CAITVAQDQPQHF.

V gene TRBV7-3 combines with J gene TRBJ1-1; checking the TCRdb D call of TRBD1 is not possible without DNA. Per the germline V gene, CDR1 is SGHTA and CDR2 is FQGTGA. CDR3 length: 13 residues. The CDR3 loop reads CASTDSILTEAFF.

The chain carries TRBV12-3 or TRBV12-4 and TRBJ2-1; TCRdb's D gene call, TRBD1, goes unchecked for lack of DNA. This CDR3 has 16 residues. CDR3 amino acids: CASSSPGGGMLNEQFF.

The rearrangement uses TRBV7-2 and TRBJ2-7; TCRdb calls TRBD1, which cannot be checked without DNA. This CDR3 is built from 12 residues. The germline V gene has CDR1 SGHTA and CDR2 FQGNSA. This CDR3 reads CASSPGPNEQYF.